The present T cell receptor beta chain was sequenced within a study of metastatic and nonmetastatic thyroid tumors. Study-wide background: Malignant and benign thyroid patients had repertoires compared in peripheral blood and tumor or nodule tissue. Study results and limitations: Versus benign nodules, malignant thyroid tumors reportedly had significantly higher TCR beta diversity, in blood and tumor.

Thyroid surgery had not been preceded by any treatment in any patient. Per the study methods: For papillary thyroid cancer, a distant-metastasis classifier was constructed from CDR3 differences observed across clinicopathological groups. TCRdb re-called clones from the PCR reads using MiXCR. These V and J calls rely on TCRdb rather than the paper's analysis. The sample lists under 30,000 clones, 20% to 25% occurring once. Germline assignment: CDR1 MDHEN and CDR2 SYDVKM. The V segment lost 1 base and the J segment 8 bases; nucleotides outside the gene matches: 7. The CDR3 totals 14 residues. This clone came up a few times. No antigen is known for it.

Sequenced: blood. The chain employs TRBV28 and TRBJ1-2; 7 nucleotides line up with TRBD1. The source is a male donor with papillary thyroid cancer or a benign thyroid nodule (not recorded which). Some clones in this sample may be carry-over from other donors' samples. The CDR3 DNA sequence: TGTGCCAGCAGTTTATTGACAGGGAGGCGCGGCTACACCTTC. Translated: CASSLLTGRRGYTF.